What follows are 31 T cell receptor beta chains derived from one specimen sequenced in a study of identical twins. TCRdb reprocessed the 5' RACE reads via MiXCR and lists one record per CDR3 protein. This table holds roughly 710,000 distinct CDR3 sequences, around 6% found once. Sequenced material: naive T cells sorted from blood. The receptors were sampled from a man between 18 and 35 years old in good health.

This clonotype turned up a few times. The rearrangement links TRBV6-1 to TRBJ2-2; D is unresolved. Trimming removed 6 bases at V and 1 base at J, with 15 bases between. Germline-derived CDR1 and CDR2 are MNHNS and SASEGT. The CDR3 is 16 amino acids. The CDR3 here is CASSTPNWGNTGELFF. CDR3 bases: TGTGCCAGCAGCACCCCCAATTGGGGGAACACCGGGGAGCTGTTTTTT.

This clonotype has a handful of counts. The V call is TRBV5-1, the J call TRBJ2-3, with D perhaps TRBD1 or TRBD2 (5 bases each). Trimming pared 4 bases from V and 9 bases from J, leaving 15 bases between. In germline, CDR1 is SGHRS, CDR2 YFSETQ. This CDR3 comprises 13 residues. CDR3 coding DNA: TGCGCCAGCAGCCCCGTTGAGGGACCAACGCAGTATTTT. This codes for CASSPVEGPTQYF.

This sequence joins TRBV9 and TRBJ1-4; the D gene is possibly TRBD1 (5 bases). The CDR3 is 15 residues long. V lost 0 bases and J lost 6, with 12 bases in between. Germline lookup yields CDR1 SGDLS and CDR2 YYNGEE. The CDR3 protein is CASSVGGSRDEKLFF. Written as DNA, the CDR3 is TGTGCCAGCAGCGTAGGGGGCTCTCGCGATGAAAAACTGTTTTTT.

This clonotype was recorded many times. The rearrangement links TRBV4-3 to TRBJ1-1; D not resolved. The germline gives CDR1 LGHNA, CDR2 YSLEER. The CDR3 is 13 amino acids. The V end lost 5 bases, the J end lost 3 bases, and 10 bases lay between the germline ends. The CDR3 nucleotides are TGCGCCAGCAGCTATCTGAGGGACACTGAAGCTTTCTTT. It is translated as CASSYLRDTEAFF.

This clonotype was found a few times. The chain couples TRBV19 to TRBJ2-1, with D unresolved. Germline V gives CDR1 LNHDA, CDR2 SQIVND (reference sequence). The CDR3 sequence is 13 residues long. V lost 1 base and J 5 bases, leaving 6 bases between the germline ends. The CDR3, as DNA: TGTGCCAGTAGTATAGCCGCAAACAATGAGCAGTTCTTC. It translates to CASSIAANNEQFF.

This clonotype has at least ten counts. J is TRBJ1-1 and V is TRBV10-3, with 10 nucleotides matching TRBD1. This CDR3 spans 14 amino acids. CDR1 ENHRY and CDR2 SYGVKD come from the germline V gene. With 4 bases clipped from V and 6 bases from J, the junction kept 5 bases outside the gene matches. The CDR3 reads CAISASGTGAEAFF. CDR3 coding DNA: TGTGCCATCAGTGCATCCGGGACAGGGGCTGAAGCTTTCTTT.

This chain joins TRBV6-1 and TRBJ1-2; D gene unclear. CDR1 and CDR2 from the germline V gene are MNHNS and SASEGT. Trimming removed 2 bases at V and 5 bases at J, with 12 bases between. The CDR3 covers 14 residues. Here the CDR3 reads CASSESRDLYGYTF. Written as DNA, the CDR3 is TGTGCCAGCAGTGAAAGCAGAGACTTGTATGGCTACACCTTC.

This clonotype has a single count. The CDR3 loop is CSARAAAGTSGRSSYNEQFF. The DNA for the CDR3 is TGCAGTGCTAGAGCGGCCGCCGGGACTAGCGGGAGGAGCTCCTACAATGAGCAGTTCTTC. The V and J genes are TRBV20-1 and TRBJ2-1; 15 nucleotides agree with TRBD2. Germline V gives CDR1 DFQATT, CDR2 SNEGSKA (reference sequence). V lost 1 base to trimming and J lost 0 bases; unmatched junction nucleotides: 10. The CDR3 has 20 residues.

At least ten counts were recorded for this clonotype. This chain links TRBV5-1 with TRBJ2-1; TRBD1 matches at 7 bases. V gave up 4 bases and J gave up 5 bases; unmatched junction bases: 9. Germline assignment: CDR1 SGHRS and CDR2 YFSETQ. There are 15 residues in the CDR3. CDR3 residues: CASSPPPDRDNEQFF. The CDR3 bases are TGCGCCAGCAGCCCTCCACCCGACAGGGACAATGAGCAGTTCTTC.

This clonotype has only a few counts. V and J are TRBV2 and TRBJ2-7; D gene uncertain. This CDR3 has 16 amino acids. The germline V gene encodes CDR1 SNHLY and CDR2 FYNNEI. The ends were cut back, 2 bases at V and 0 bases at J, with 14 bases in the middle. This CDR3 reads CASSESPGHNSYEQYV. CDR3 DNA: TGTGCCAGCAGTGAATCCCCCGGTCACAACTCCTACGAGCAGTACGTC.

This clonotype was counted at least ten times. One end of the junction fails to match germline, which may point to a read error. The V gene is TRBV12-3 or TRBV12-4, the J gene TRBJ2-7, with 7 bases fitting TRBD2. This CDR3 is built from 14 residues. The CDR3: CASSFGTTSTPTSF. The DNA for the CDR3 is TGTGCCAGCAGTTTTGGGACTACCTCTACTCCGACCAGCTTC.

A few counts support this clonotype. J is TRBJ1-1 and V is TRBV20-1; no clear D gene. Germline V gene sequence: CDR1 DFQATT, CDR2 SNEGSKA (reference sequence). V lost 6 bases and J lost 6, with 8 bases in between. The CDR3 totals 10 residues. The CDR3, as DNA: TGCAGTGCCCTAAGGGCTGAAGCTTTCTTT. Amino acid sequence: CSALRAEAFF.

The chain links TRBV7-6 to TRBJ2-2, with TRBD2 identical over 14 bases. The germline V gene has CDR1 SGHVS and CDR2 FNYEAQ. The CDR3 loop spans 17 amino acids. Trimming at V came to 5 bases and at J to 6 bases, leaving 8 bases not matched to a gene. The CDR3 sequence is CASSPGLAGEEAGELFF. The CDR3 DNA reads as TGTGCCAGCAGCCCGGGACTAGCGGGAGAAGAGGCCGGGGAGCTGTTTTTT.

The chain combines TRBV20-1 with TRBJ2-1; possibly TRBD1 for D (5 bases). The V gene's germline CDR1 is DFQATT and CDR2 SNEGSKA (reference sequence). CDR3 length equals 13 residues. Trimming stripped 1 base from V and 7 bases from J, with 11 bases between. The CDR3 sequence is CSARVPGLNEQFF. CDR3 nucleotide sequence: TGCAGTGCTAGAGTACCAGGGTTGAATGAGCAGTTCTTC.

This clonotype was seen many times. The V and J genes are TRBV6-6 and TRBJ2-2, with TRBD2 as a possible D gene (5 bases). CDR3 length: 12 residues. Trimming stripped 7 bases from V and 7 bases from J, with 10 bases between. Germline-derived CDR1 and CDR2 are MNHNY and SVGAGI (reference sequence). This CDR3 reads CASTWRSGELFF. In DNA form, the CDR3 reads TGTGCCAGCACCTGGAGGAGCGGGGAGCTGTTTTTT.

This clonotype was picked up many times. The J gene is TRBJ1-2, the V gene TRBV20-1; D perhaps matches TRBD1 (6 bases). CDR1 DFQATT and CDR2 SNEGSKA come from the germline V gene (reference sequence). V lost 5 bases to trimming and J lost 3 bases, with 16 bases between them. This CDR3 is built from 14 residues. The CDR3 DNA reads as TGCAGTGCTCTCTACAGGGACCGCCACTATGGCTACACCTTC. It yields the protein CSALYRDRHYGYTF.

This clonotype came up many times. The J gene is TRBJ2-3, the V gene TRBV12-3 or TRBV12-4; D perhaps matches TRBD2 (6 bases). The CDR3 totals 15 residues. Deletions cut 6 bases from V and 0 bases from J, with 13 bases between. CDR3 sequence: CASRHSGTSTDTQYF. The CDR3 DNA is TGTGCCAGCAGGCATAGCGGAACTAGCACAGATACGCAGTATTTT.

This clonotype showed up just a few times. The V and J genes are TRBV18 and TRBJ2-1, with TRBD2 matching over 14 bases. The germline V gene encodes CDR1 KGHSH and CDR2 LQKENI. V lost 4 bases to trimming and J lost 12 bases; unmatched junction nucleotides: 8. This CDR3 contains 15 residues. The CDR3 region is CASSLPGLAGEGQFF. The DNA of the CDR3 is TGTGCCAGCTCACTGCCGGGACTAGCGGGAGAGGGGCAGTTCTTC.

This clonotype was detected ten times or more. The V gene is TRBV12-3 or TRBV12-4, the J gene TRBJ2-7, with D perhaps TRBD1 (6 bases). This CDR3 comprises 15 residues. V was cut by 5 bases and J by 6 bases, with 20 bases left in between. CDR3 region: CASSLPHRQAGEQYF. The CDR3, as DNA: TGTGCCAGCAGTCTACCCCACAGACAGGCGGGCGAGCAGTACTTC.

This clonotype was detected ten times or more. This chain joins TRBV20-1 and TRBJ2-3, with D possibly called TRBD1 or TRBD2 (5 bases each). The germline V gene has CDR1 DFQATT and CDR2 SNEGSKA (reference sequence). The CDR3 is made up of 14 amino acids. V lost 6 bases and J lost 2, with 15 bases in between. CDR3 protein: CSAGAPGITDTQYF. CDR3 DNA: TGCAGTGCCGGGGCCCCTGGGATCACAGATACGCAGTATTTT.

This clonotype has only a few counts. The chain combines TRBV7-9 with TRBJ2-4; D unclear. The germline V gene encodes CDR1 SEHNR and CDR2 FQNEAQ (reference sequence). The CDR3 extends over 16 amino acids. The V and J ends lost 5 bases and 1 base respectively, with 15 bases between them. The CDR3 reads CASSGPELGAKNIQYF. CDR3 DNA: TGTGCCAGCAGCGGACCCGAACTGGGGGCCAAAAACATTCAGTACTTC.

This clonotype was seen repeatedly, ten times or more. The chain employs TRBV12-3 or TRBV12-4 and TRBJ2-1, with TRBD2 identical over 7 bases. The CDR3 has 14 residues. With V trimmed by 6 bases and J by 4 bases, 6 bases remained unmatched. The CDR3 sequence: CASSPLGGYNEQFF. CDR3 in DNA: TGTGCCAGCAGCCCCCTCGGGGGGTACAATGAGCAGTTCTTC.

This clonotype was counted only a few times. This rearrangement joins TRBV27 to TRBJ2-2; 8 bases are shared with TRBD2. Germline values: CDR1 MNHEY, CDR2 SMNVEV (reference sequence). The CDR3 runs to 16 residues. V was clipped by 6 bases and J by 6 bases; unmatched bases: 12. This chain's CDR3 is CASSYLETSAAGELFF. CDR3 bases: TGTGCCAGCAGCTACTTGGAGACTAGCGCCGCCGGGGAGCTGTTTTTT.

The genes are TRBV7-6 and TRBJ2-3; D gene unclear. CDR1 SGHVS and CDR2 FNYEAQ come from the germline V gene. There are 14 residues in the CDR3. Trimming took 1 base from V and 6 from J, leaving 11 bases between them. This CDR3 reads CASSLERPPDTQYF. The CDR3 region has the DNA TGTGCCAGCAGCTTAGAACGGCCTCCGGATACGCAGTATTTT.

This clonotype was seen a few times. CDR3 region: CASSSSPAPYDEQYF. The CDR3 DNA reads TGTGCCAGCAGTTCAAGCCCGGCCCCATACGACGAGCAGTACTTC. The chain joins TRBV27 to TRBJ2-7; D is uncertain. In germline, CDR1 is MNHEY, CDR2 SMNVEV (reference sequence). V was pared by 4 bases and J by 5 bases, with 18 bases between. CDR3 size: 15 residues.

This clonotype was found many times. The V gene is TRBV20-1, the J gene TRBJ2-3, with TRBD2 matching over 7 bases. The CDR3 is 15 amino acids. CDR1 and CDR2 (germline): DFQATT, SNEGSKA (reference sequence). With V trimmed by 1 base and J by 2 bases, 6 bases remained unmatched. CDR3 in DNA: TGCAGTGCTAGAGGGCAAGCGGGGCACACAGATACGCAGTATTTT. Translating gives CSARGQAGHTDTQYF.

At least ten counts were recorded for this clonotype. The CDR3 nucleotides are TGTGCCAGCAGTTCCACGGGACTAGCGGGAGGGGAGCAGTATTTT. It encodes CASSSTGLAGGEQYF. This rearrangement joins TRBV12-3 or TRBV12-4 to TRBJ2-3; 16 bases fit TRBD2. The length of the CDR3 is 15 residues. V shed 4 bases and J 11 bases; nucleotides not matched to a gene: 6.

In this sample, this clonotype turned up many times. This rearrangement joins TRBV2 to TRBJ1-1; the D is unclear. There are 11 residues in the CDR3. V lost 4 bases to trimming and J lost 11 bases, with 11 bases between them. The germline CDR1 and CDR2 sequences are SNHLY and FYNNEI. CDR3 sequence (DNA): TGTGCCAGCAGTGGCGGTAATAGCGCTTTCTTT. Encoded protein: CASSGGNSAFF. The whole variable domain, remainder taken from reference TRBV2 and TRBJ1-1, is EPEVTQTPSHQVTQMGQEVILRCVPISNHLYFYWYRQILGQKVEFLVSFYNNEISEKSEIFDDQFSVERPDGSNFTLKIRSTKLEDSAMYFCASSGGNSAFFGQGTRLTVV.

Ten or more counts support this clonotype. The rearrangement joins TRBV5-1 to TRBJ1-1, with D tentatively TRBD1 (6 bases). This CDR3 contains 15 residues. V dropped 4 bases and J dropped 0 bases, with 13 bases sitting between them. The V gene's germline CDR1 is SGHRS and CDR2 YFSETQ. This CDR3 is CASSIGQTLNTEAFF. In nucleotides, the CDR3 is TGCGCCAGCAGCATAGGACAGACATTGAACACTGAAGCTTTCTTT.

The table lists this clonotype with many counts. The chain joins TRBV24-1 to TRBJ2-1, with D unclear. Germline assignment: CDR1 KGHDR and CDR2 SFDVKD. The CDR3 consists of 13 residues. The V and J ends lost 8 bases and 5 bases respectively, with 12 bases between them. The DNA for the CDR3 is TGTGCCACCACCGACTTTGGGAACAATGAGCAGTTCTTC. Its protein product is CATTDFGNNEQFF.

This clonotype was counted many times. The rearrangement joins TRBV19 to TRBJ1-2; maybe TRBD1 (5 bases). Germline loops: CDR1 LNHDA, CDR2 SQIVND (reference sequence). This CDR3 spans 16 amino acids. Trimming cost V 1 base and J 0 bases, with 12 bases left between them. CDR3 sequence (DNA): TGTGCCAGTAGTATAGCTCGACAGCGATCTAACTATGGCTACACCTTC. Translation gives CASSIARQRSNYGYTF.